The clone carrying this T cell receptor (beta chain) rates as medium-sized (0.01 to 0.1%). In the original workflow: Amplification with reference gene primers provided the estimates of nucleated cell counts. The data were produced by immunoSEQ multiplex PCR, yet TCRdb's version contains in-frame clones alone and is incomplete. Clone size and V and J calls were adopted from that table, with D and trimming inferred from the DNA. The repertoire consists of hundreds of thousands of clones, with around 88% occurring once and the leading ten covering over 1.3%. The CDR3 length is 16 residues. After removal of 5 bases from V and 0 bases from J, the junction contained 7 bases not matched to a gene. Germline V CDR1 and CDR2: LNHDA, SQIVND (reference sequence). This entry belongs to a study of blood T cell repertoires in COVID-19. The overall study: COVID-19 samples collected from the United States, Italy and Spain covered acute and convalescent phases. In each case, the material was cDNA or gDNA derived from T cells, B-cell-depleted T cells, or PBMCs.

Sequencing was carried out using peripheral blood. The J gene is TRBJ2-5, the V gene TRBV19, with TRBD1 matching over 9 bases. The receptor was derived from a man older than 75 with acute or convalescent COVID-19. The CDR3 spells CASSLPGQGYQETQYF. CDR3 DNA: TGTGCCAGTAGTCTGCCTGGACAGGGGTACCAAGAGACCCAGTACTTC. Using reference TRBV19 and TRBJ2-5 for the parts outside the CDR3, the full variable domain is DGGITQSPKYLFRKEGQNVTLSCEQNLNHDAMYWYRQDPGQGLRLIYYSQIVNDFQKGDIAEGYSVSREKKESFPLTVTSAQKNPTAFYLCASSLPGQGYQETQYFGPGTRLLVL.